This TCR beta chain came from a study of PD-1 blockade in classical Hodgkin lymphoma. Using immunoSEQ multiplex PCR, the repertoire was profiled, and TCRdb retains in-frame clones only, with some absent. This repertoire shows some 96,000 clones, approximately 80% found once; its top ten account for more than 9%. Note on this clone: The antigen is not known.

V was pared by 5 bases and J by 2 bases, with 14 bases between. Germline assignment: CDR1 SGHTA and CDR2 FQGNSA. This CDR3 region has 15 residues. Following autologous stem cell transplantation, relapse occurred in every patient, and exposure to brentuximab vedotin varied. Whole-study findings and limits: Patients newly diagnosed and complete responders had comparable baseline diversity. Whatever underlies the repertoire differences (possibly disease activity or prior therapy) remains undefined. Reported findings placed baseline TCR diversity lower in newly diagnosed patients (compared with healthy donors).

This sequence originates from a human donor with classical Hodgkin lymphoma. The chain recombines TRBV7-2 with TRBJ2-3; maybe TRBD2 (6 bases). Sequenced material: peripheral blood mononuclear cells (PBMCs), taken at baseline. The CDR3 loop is CASSPQGLNTDTQYF. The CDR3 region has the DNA TGTGCCAGCAGCCCCCAGGGACTTAACACAGATACGCAGTATTTT.